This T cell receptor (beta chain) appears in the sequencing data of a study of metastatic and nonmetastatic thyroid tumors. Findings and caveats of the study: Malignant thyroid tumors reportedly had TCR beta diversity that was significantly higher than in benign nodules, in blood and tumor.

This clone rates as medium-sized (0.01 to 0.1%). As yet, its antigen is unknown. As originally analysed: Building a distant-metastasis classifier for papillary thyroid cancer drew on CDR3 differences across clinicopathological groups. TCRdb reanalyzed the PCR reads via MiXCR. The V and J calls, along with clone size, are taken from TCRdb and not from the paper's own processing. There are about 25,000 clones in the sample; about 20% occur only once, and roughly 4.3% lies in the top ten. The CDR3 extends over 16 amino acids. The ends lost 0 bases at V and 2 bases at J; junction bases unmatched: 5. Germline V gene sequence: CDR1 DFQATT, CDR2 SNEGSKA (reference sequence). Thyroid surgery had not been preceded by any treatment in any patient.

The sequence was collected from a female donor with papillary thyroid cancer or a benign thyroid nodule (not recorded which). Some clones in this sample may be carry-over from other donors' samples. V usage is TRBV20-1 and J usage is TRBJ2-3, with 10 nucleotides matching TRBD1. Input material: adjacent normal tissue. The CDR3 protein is CSAREGGTGATDTQYF. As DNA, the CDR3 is TGCAGTGCTAGAGAGGGAGGGACAGGGGCCACAGATACGCAGTATTTT.